These T cell receptor beta chains were read from a single sample in a study of long-term antiretroviral therapy in people with HIV. Clones were read by immunoSEQ multiplex PCR, and TCRdb kept only the in-frame ones, dropping some. The table has more than 20,000 clones, 65% to 85% seen once; the top ten hold over 4.5%. Sequencing was performed on unsorted PBMCs, taken 3 years after starting antiretroviral therapy. These receptors were taken from a man between 18 and 35 years old with HIV. The CDR3 runs from the conserved cysteine through the conserved F or W.

TRBJ1-1 TRBV16 CASSHYTNTEAFF
TRBJ2-1 TRBV11-2 CASSLEASGRYNEQFF
TRBJ1-5 TRBV10-3 CAINSDRGSNQPQHF
TRBJ2-3 TRBV5-1 CASSSTSVEDTQYF
TRBJ1-3 TRBV28 CASSAGLHSGNTIYF
TRBJ2-1 TRBV15 CATSTPGSSYNEQFF
TRBJ1-2 TRBV7-9 CASSLGGGIRDGYTF
TRBJ2-6 TRBV5-5 CASRQKTGGVSGANVLTF
TRBJ2-1 TRBV5-4 CASRGGGLNNEQFF
TRBJ1-1 TRBV27 CASSLRDRTNEAFF
TRBJ1-2 TRBV28 CASAGGASNYGYTF
TRBJ2-3 TRBV13 CASSGLAGSDTQYF
TRBJ1-4 TRBV7-9 CASSRDPARAYEKLFF
TRBJ2-2 TRBV7-3 CASSLRATGELFF
TRBJ1-2 TRBV28 CASSLARDSYYGYTF
TRBJ2-7 TRBV5-4 CASSFRSGAYEQYF
TRBJ2-7 TRBV28 CASSRLAGGIEQYF
TRBJ2-7 TRBV10-2 CASSESGQETYEQYF
TRBJ1-5 TRBV27 CASRSGWGSGQPQHF
TRBJ1-1 TRBV5-4 CASSRGQQNTEAFF
TRBJ2-1 TRBV19 CASSTTSGGWDEQFF
TRBJ2-2 TRBV6-5 CASSLGGNTGELFF
TRBJ1-2 TRBV6-5 CASSPPGGGGGYTF